This entry lists 2 T cell receptor beta chains sequenced from one sample in a study of cytomegalovirus exposure and HLA in healthy donors. The PCR contained 60 Vbeta and 13 Jbeta primers. Repertoires were generated with immunoSEQ multiplex PCR, while TCRdb's copy carries only in-frame clones and drops some. The sample yields 92,000 or so clones, approximately 68% seen once. The sequenced material came from PBMCs. Receptor source: a woman aged 50 to 60 in good health and CMV-seropositive.

V usage is TRBV10-3 and J usage is TRBJ2-5; 8 bases match TRBD1. Germline V CDR1 and CDR2: ENHRY, SYGVKD. Trimming removed 4 bases from V and 5 bases from J; junction bases left unmatched: 12. The CDR3 loop spans 16 amino acids. The DNA of the CDR3 is TGTGCCATCAGTGGAACGACAGGGGATGATCGGGAGACCCAGTACTTC. This sequence encodes CAISGTTGDDRETQYF.

This clone appeared a single time. V gene TRBV4-3 combines with J gene TRBJ2-2, with 7 bases fitting TRBD2. Per the germline V gene, CDR1 is LGHNA and CDR2 is YSLEER. V shed 2 bases and J 5 bases; nucleotides not matched to a gene: 5. The CDR3 is made up of 15 amino acids. The CDR3 nucleotides read TGCGCCAGCAGCCAAACGAGCGGGGCTACCGGGGAGCTGTTTTTT. This encodes CASSQTSGATGELFF.